This T cell receptor (beta chain) was obtained from a study of CD8 T cells in Susac syndrome. The overall study: Patients with Susac syndrome, at blood draw, were therapy-naive, on corticosteroids, or on intravenous immunoglobulin alone.

CDR3 size: 12 residues. The germline V gene has CDR1 MNHNS and CDR2 SASEGT. Trimming removed 3 bases at V and 7 bases at J, with 7 bases between. With random hexamers, reverse transcription was performed on roughly 0.5 to 1 ug of RNA. Across 54 Vbeta and 13 Jbeta, TCR beta CDR3 was amplified with immunoSEQ multiplex PCR. TCRdb reprocessed the immunoSEQ multiplex PCR reads with MiXCR, giving one entry per CDR3 protein. The sample has around 150,000 distinct CDR3 sequences, roughly 94% seen once; the top ten hold approximately 0.13%. Blood CD8+ and CD4+ T cells underwent high-throughput TCR beta sequencing. TEMRA cells were FACS-enriched, with CD8+ and CD4+ T cells isolated negatively.

The sequenced sample consisted of CD4+ T cells from PBMCs. This chain links TRBV6-1 with TRBJ1-5; D gene ambiguous. The sequence was collected from a human donor with Susac syndrome. CDR3 DNA sequence: TGTGCCAGCAGTGATAGCCGGCAGCCCCAGCATTTT. Translation gives CASSDSRQPQHF.